A selection of T cell receptor beta chains follows, all from one sample in a study of shared clonotypes between healthy human individuals. The method was immunoSEQ multiplex PCR; TCRdb's version includes in-frame clones alone and lacks a portion of them. Of approximately 530,000 clones listed, 95% to 97% are singletons. The sample comprised naive CD4+ T cells sorted from blood. These receptors were obtained from a woman aged 25 to 45 in good health. CDR3s include the opening cysteine and the closing phenylalanine or tryptophan. A D gene is named only where the DNA matches it firmly. Where a row states a size, it is once, few, many or the class of an expanded clone; other rows omit it.

d_call	clone_size	v_call	j_call	cdr3_aa	cdr3_nt
.	.	TRBV7-8	TRBJ1-1	CASTPIDTEAFF	TGTGCCAGCACCCCAATCGACACTGAAGCTTTCTTT
TRBD1	.	TRBV28	TRBJ2-7	CASSGTVYEQYF	TGTGCCAGCAGCGGGACAGTATACGAGCAGTACTTC
.	.	TRBV7-8	TRBJ2-5	CASSPRTSLQETQYF	TGTGCCAGCAGCCCGCGAACTAGCCTCCAAGAGACCCAGTACTTC
.	.	TRBV28	TRBJ2-7	CASSPTYYEQYF	TGTGCCAGCAGTCCCACCTACTACGAGCAGTACTTC
.	.	TRBV19	TRBJ2-1	CASSIALTSGTGDEQFF	TGTGCCAGTAGTATAGCCCTTACTAGCGGGACAGGGGATGAGCAGTTCTTC
.	.	TRBV10-3	TRBJ1-1	CAISESVGPEAFF	TGTGCCATCAGTGAGTCAGTGGGGCCTGAAGCTTTCTTT
.	.	TRBV4-2	TRBJ2-7	CASSQGAVEQYF	TGTGCCAGCAGCCAGGGGGCGGTCGAGCAGTACTTC
.	.	TRBV19	TRBJ2-5	CASSSGGTFQETQYF	TGTGCCAGTAGTTCCGGGGGGACATTCCAAGAGACCCAGTACTTC
TRBD1	.	TRBV7-6	TRBJ2-7	CASSPGDRGYEQYF	TGTGCCAGCAGCCCAGGGGACAGGGGCTACGAGCAGTACTTC
.	once	TRBV11-2	TRBJ2-7	CASSLEAVSYEQYF	TGTGCCAGCAGCTTAGAGGCGGTCTCCTACGAGCAGTACTTC
TRBD1	once	TRBV2	TRBJ2-7	CASTWDSASSYEQYF	TGTGCCAGCACCTGGGACAGTGCCAGCTCCTACGAGCAGTACTTC
.	once	TRBV4-1	TRBJ2-1	CASSQDSDPPSRQFF	TGCGCCAGCAGCCAAGATTCGGACCCCCCCTCTCGACAGTTCTTC
.	once	TRBV5-1	TRBJ2-7	CASRIIGEQYF	TGCGCCAGCAGGATCATCGGCGAGCAGTACTTC
.	.	TRBV27	TRBJ1-2	CASSQGRGYGYTF	TGTGCCAGCAGTCAGGGGAGGGGCTATGGCTACACCTTC
.	once	TRBV7-2	TRBJ1-4	CASSQRSGGNEKLFF	TGTGCCAGCAGCCAAAGGAGTGGGGGTAATGAAAAACTGTTTTTT
.	.	TRBV5-6	TRBJ1-2	CASSPRWDSNYGYTF	TGTGCCAGCAGCCCCCGGTGGGACTCTAACTATGGCTACACCTTC
.	.	TRBV19	TRBJ1-5	CASSVTGSNQPQHF	TGTGCCAGTAGTGTTACAGGGAGCAATCAGCCCCAGCATTTT
.	.	TRBV9	TRBJ2-7	CASTHGTDTYEQYF	TGTGCCAGCACCCACGGGACGGATACCTACGAGCAGTACTTC
.	.	TRBV2	TRBJ1-1	CAVRGGSRTEAFF	TGTGCCGTAAGGGGGGGTTCGAGGACTGAAGCTTTCTTT
TRBD2	once	TRBV11-2	TRBJ2-2	CASSLDSLAEGNTGELFF	TGTGCCAGCAGCTTAGATTCACTAGCGGAGGGGAACACCGGGGAGCTGTTTTTT
.	.	TRBV28	TRBJ2-2	CATGQEDTGELFF	TGTGCCACGGGACAAGAGGACACCGGGGAGCTGTTTTTT
.	.	TRBV14	TRBJ1-1	CASSLTGLHTEAFF	TGTGCCAGCAGCCTTACAGGGCTGCACACTGAAGCTTTCTTT
TRBD1	.	TRBV7-8	TRBJ2-5	CASRDRQETQYF	TGTGCCAGCCGGGACAGACAAGAGACCCAGTACTTC
.	once	TRBV7-9	TRBJ2-7	CASSLGQGNYEQYF	TGTGCCAGCAGCTTAGGGCAGGGTAACTACGAGCAGTACTTC
.	few	TRBV4-1	TRBJ2-3	CASSLQRAGTDTQYF	TGCGCCAGCAGCCTCCAAAGGGCCGGGACAGATACGCAGTATTTT
TRBD1	few	TRBV19	TRBJ1-4	CASSGRGRATNEKLFF	TGTGCCAGTAGTGGAAGGGGGCGAGCAACTAATGAAAAACTGTTTTTT
TRBD2	.	TRBV27	TRBJ2-7	CASSLTRLAGYPGQYF	TGTGCCAGCAGTCTCACCCGACTAGCGGGTTACCCGGGGCAGTACTTC
TRBD1	.	TRBV28	TRBJ1-5	CASSLVRGHQPQHF	TGTGCCAGCAGTTTAGTCAGGGGGCATCAGCCCCAGCATTTT
.	.	TRBV7-8	TRBJ1-1	CASSQIIRGTEAFF	TGTGCCAGCAGCCAAATTATCAGGGGCACTGAAGCTTTCTTT
TRBD2	.	TRBV6-6	TRBJ2-4	CASSLVGGDIQYF	TGTGCCAGCAGTTTGGTGGGGGGGGACATTCAGTACTTC
.	.	TRBV4-1	TRBJ1-2	CASSQLRQNYGYTF	TGCGCCAGCAGCCAACTAAGGCAGAACTATGGCTACACCTTC
.	once	TRBV10-3	TRBJ2-7	CATAPVHTDGEQYF	TGTGCCACCGCCCCGGTCCACACAGATGGCGAGCAGTACTTC
.	once	TRBV6-5	TRBJ1-6	CASSYSGSTGSPLHF	TGTGCCAGCAGTTACTCGGGCTCAACGGGTTCACCCCTCCACTTT
TRBD2	.	TRBV7-3	TRBJ2-1	CASSLAGTSGYNEQFF	TGTGCCAGCAGCTTAGCCGGGACTAGCGGGTATAATGAGCAGTTCTTC
.	.	TRBV6-1	TRBJ2-3	CASSPRGRDTQYF	TGTGCCAGCTCGCCAAGGGGTAGAGATACGCAGTATTTT
.	.	TRBV18	TRBJ1-5	CASSPDGGAGQPQHF	TGTGCCAGCTCACCAGATGGAGGGGCGGGCCAGCCCCAGCATTTT
TRBD2	.	TRBV9	TRBJ2-7	CASSVELAGEEYF	TGTGCCAGCAGCGTAGAACTAGCGGGAGAGGAATACTTC